The source of this T cell receptor beta chain is a study of T cells in women clearing cervical HPV infection. About the study: Case blood was drawn a median approximately five months after lesion detection.

Here immunoSEQ multiplex PCR was the method, and the copy in TCRdb shows in-frame clones only, minus some. Its listing shows some 21,000 clones. This TCR was recovered from a woman between 18 and 70 years old with a cervical HPV16 infection that either progressed to CIN3+ or cleared (not recorded which). The sequenced sample was blood buffy coat.

The CDR3 loop is CASSQVQGGEVNEKLFF. CDR3 DNA (partial): TGCGCCAGCAGCCAAGTCCAGGGGGGCGAGGTGAATGAAAAA. V is TRBV4-1 and J is TRBJ1-4; 7 bases line up with TRBD1. From the germline J gene comes the end of the CDR3, since the read stops 3 residues before it. Germline V gene sequence: CDR1 MGHRA, CDR2 YSYEKL. The CDR3 contains 17 residues. V was clipped by 1 base and J by 5 bases; unmatched bases: 10.